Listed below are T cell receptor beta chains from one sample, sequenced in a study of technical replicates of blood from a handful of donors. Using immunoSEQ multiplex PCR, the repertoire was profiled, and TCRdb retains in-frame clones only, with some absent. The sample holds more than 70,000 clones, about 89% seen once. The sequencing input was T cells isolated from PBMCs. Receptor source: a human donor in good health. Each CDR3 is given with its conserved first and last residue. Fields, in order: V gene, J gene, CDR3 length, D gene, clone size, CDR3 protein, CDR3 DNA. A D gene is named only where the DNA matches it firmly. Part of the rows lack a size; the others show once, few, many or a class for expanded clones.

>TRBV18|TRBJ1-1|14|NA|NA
CASSPPSMNTEAFF
TGTGCCAGCTCACCACCGTCAATGAACACTGAAGCTTTCTTT
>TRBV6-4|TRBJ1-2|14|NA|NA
CASRLDSGTYGYTF
TGTGCCAGCAGATTGGACAGTGGGACCTATGGCTACACCTTC
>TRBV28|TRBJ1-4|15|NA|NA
CASSLSGNGREKLFF
TGTGCCAGCAGTTTATCGGGGAATGGCAGGGAAAAACTGTTTTTT
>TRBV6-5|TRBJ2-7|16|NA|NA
CASSYGTAGSTYEQYF
TGTGCCAGCAGTTACGGAACAGCAGGGTCGACCTACGAGCAGTACTTC
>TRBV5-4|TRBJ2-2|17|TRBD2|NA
CASSSELLAATTGELFF
TGTGCCAGCAGCTCCGAACTACTAGCGGCCACGACCGGGGAGCTGTTTTTT
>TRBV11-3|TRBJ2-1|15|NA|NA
CASSPSQGLLDEQFF
TGTGCCAGCAGCCCTTCTCAGGGCCTTCTGGATGAGCAGTTCTTC
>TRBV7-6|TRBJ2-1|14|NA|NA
CASSRDQTGNEQFF
TGTGCCAGCAGCCGGGACCAAACAGGGAATGAGCAGTTCTTC
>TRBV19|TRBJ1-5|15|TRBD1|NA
CASRGGQYSNQPQHF
TGTGCCAGTAGGGGGGGACAGTATAGCAATCAGCCCCAGCATTTT
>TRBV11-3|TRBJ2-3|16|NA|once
CASTGPEGATTDTQYF
TGTGCCAGCACAGGCCCCGAGGGTGCGACCACAGATACGCAGTATTTT
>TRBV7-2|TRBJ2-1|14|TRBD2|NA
CASSLSGGLNEQFF
TGTGCCAGCAGCTTGTCGGGGGGGCTCAATGAGCAGTTCTTC
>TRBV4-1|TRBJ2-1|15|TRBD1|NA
CASSQDQGAGYEQFF
TGCGCCAGCAGCCAAGATCAGGGGGCGGGATATGAGCAGTTCTTC
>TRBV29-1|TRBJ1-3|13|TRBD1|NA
CSVKDRGRDTIYF
TGCAGCGTTAAAGACAGGGGGCGAGACACCATATATTTT
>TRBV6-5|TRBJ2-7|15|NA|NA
CASSYSRGRTYEQYF
TGTGCCAGCAGTTACTCTCGGGGGAGGACCTACGAGCAGTACTTC
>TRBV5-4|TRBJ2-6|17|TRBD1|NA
CASSSGTGGYGANVLTF
TGTGCCAGCAGCTCGGGGACAGGGGGCTATGGGGCCAACGTCCTGACTTTC
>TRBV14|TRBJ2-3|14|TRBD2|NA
CASSQGPPSGTQYF
TGTGCCAGCAGCCAAGGCCCGCCTAGCGGGACGCAGTATTTT
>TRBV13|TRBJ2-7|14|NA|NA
CASSLVPGAYEQYF
TGTGCCAGCAGCTTAGTTCCGGGAGCTTACGAGCAGTACTTC
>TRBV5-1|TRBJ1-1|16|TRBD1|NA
CASSNGQGTEDTEAFF
TGCGCCAGCAGCAATGGACAGGGGACAGAAGACACTGAAGCTTTCTTT
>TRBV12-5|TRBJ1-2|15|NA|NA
CASGLPARANYGYTF
TGTGCTAGTGGTTTGCCTGCCCGGGCTAACTATGGCTACACCTTC
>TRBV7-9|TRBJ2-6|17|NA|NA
CASSLRRRTSGANVLTF
TGTGCCAGCAGCTTACGGAGACGTACTTCTGGGGCCAACGTCCTGACTTTC
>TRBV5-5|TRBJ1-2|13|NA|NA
CASRPTDRNGYTF
TGTGCCAGCAGACCCACTGACAGGAATGGCTACACCTTC
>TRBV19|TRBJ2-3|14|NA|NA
CASSTRTDTDTQYF
TGTGCCAGCAGTACACGGACAGACACAGATACGCAGTATTTT
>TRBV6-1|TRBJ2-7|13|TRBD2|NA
CASRTSTDYEQYF
TGTGCCAGTCGGACTAGCACTGACTACGAGCAGTACTTC
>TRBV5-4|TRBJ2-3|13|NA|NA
CASSRAPTDTQYF
TGTGCCAGCAGCCGCGCCCCCACAGATACGCAGTATTTT
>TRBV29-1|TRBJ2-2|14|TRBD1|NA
CSVRDSPSAGELFF
TGCAGCGTACGGGACAGTCCTTCGGCCGGGGAGCTGTTTTTT
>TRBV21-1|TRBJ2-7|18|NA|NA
CASSKVQVPGQFPFEQYF
TGTGCCAGCAGCAAAGTACAGGTTCCGGGACAATTCCCTTTCGAGCAGTACTTC
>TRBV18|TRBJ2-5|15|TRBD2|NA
CASSPMTGGRETQYF
TGTGCCAGCTCACCAATGACGGGGGGACGAGAGACCCAGTACTTC
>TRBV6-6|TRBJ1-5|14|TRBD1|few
CASRGGTGDQPQHF
TGTGCCAGCAGGGGAGGGACAGGGGATCAGCCCCAGCATTTT
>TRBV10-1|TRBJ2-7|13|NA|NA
CASSRDSFYEQYF
TGCGCCAGCAGCCGGGACTCCTTCTACGAGCAGTACTTC
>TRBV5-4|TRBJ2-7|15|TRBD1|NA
CASSFRDSLSYEQYF
TGTGCCAGCAGCTTCCGGGACAGCCTCTCCTACGAGCAGTACTTC
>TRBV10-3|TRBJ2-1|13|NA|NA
CAISEMTDNEQFF
TGTGCCATCAGTGAAATGACAGACAATGAGCAGTTCTTC
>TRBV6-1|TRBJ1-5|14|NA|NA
CASTDGGYNQPQHF
TGTGCCAGCACGGATGGGGGGTACAATCAGCCCCAGCATTTT
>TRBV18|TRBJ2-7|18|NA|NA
CASTPYPEGEERPYEQYF
TGTGCCAGCACGCCCTACCCCGAAGGGGAAGAACGCCCCTACGAGCAGTACTTC
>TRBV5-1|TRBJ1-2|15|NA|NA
CASSLGRGGLYGYTF
TGCGCCAGCAGCCTAGGGAGGGGGGGCCTCTATGGCTACACCTTC
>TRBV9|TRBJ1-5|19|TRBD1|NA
CASSVGGQGVTDSNQPQHF
TGTGCCAGCAGCGTAGGGGGACAGGGGGTGACGGATAGCAATCAGCCCCAGCATTTT
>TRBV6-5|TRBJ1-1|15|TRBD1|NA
CASKGGQGSRSEAFF
TGTGCCAGCAAAGGCGGACAGGGGTCGAGATCTGAAGCTTTCTTT
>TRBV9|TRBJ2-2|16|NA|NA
CASSATGRTNTGELFF
TGTGCCAGCAGCGCGACTGGCCGGACGAACACCGGGGAGCTGTTTTTT
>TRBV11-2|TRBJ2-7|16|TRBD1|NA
CASSRQGQGFSYEQYF
TGTGCCAGCAGCCGACAGGGACAGGGGTTCTCCTACGAGCAGTACTTC
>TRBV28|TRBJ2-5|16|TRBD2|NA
CASSCQREPMIETQYF
TGTGCCAGCAGTTGCCAGCGGGAGCCAATGATAGAGACCCAGTACTTC
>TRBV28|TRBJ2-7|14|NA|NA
CASSSGTSSYEQYF
TGTGCCAGCAGTTCAGGGACATCCTCCTACGAGCAGTACTTC
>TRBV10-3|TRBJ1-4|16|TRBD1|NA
CAISESYTGEAEKLFF
TGTGCCATCAGTGAGTCGTACACAGGGGAGGCCGAAAAACTGTTTTTT
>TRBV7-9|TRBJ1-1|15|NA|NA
CASKGGGGRGTEAFF
TGTGCCAGCAAAGGCGGGGGGGGCCGGGGCACTGAAGCTTTCTTT
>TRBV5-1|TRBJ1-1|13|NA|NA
CASSLVGEAEAFF
TGCGCCAGCAGCTTGGTTGGGGAGGCTGAAGCTTTCTTT
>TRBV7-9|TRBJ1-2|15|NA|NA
CASSGSGIYVYGYTF
TGTGCCAGCAGCGGTAGCGGCATATACGTATATGGCTACACCTTC
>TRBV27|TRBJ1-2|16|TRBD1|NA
CASSLTILPGQGGYTF
TGTGCCAGCAGTTTAACCATTCTACCGGGACAGGGGGGCTACACCTTC
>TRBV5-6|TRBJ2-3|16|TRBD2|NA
CASSLLAGGPTDTQYF
TGTGCCAGCAGCTTATTAGCGGGAGGACCTACAGATACGCAGTATTTT
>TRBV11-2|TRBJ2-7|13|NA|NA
CASRKDRHYEQYF
TGTGCCAGCAGGAAGGACAGACACTACGAGCAGTACTTC
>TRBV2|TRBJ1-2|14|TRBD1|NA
CASRAGTGLLGYTF
TGTGCCAGCAGAGCCGGGACAGGGTTGTTAGGCTACACCTTC
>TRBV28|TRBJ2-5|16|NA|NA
CASSFLRDSPGETQYF
TGTGCCAGCAGTTTCCTGCGCGACTCCCCAGGGGAGACCCAGTACTTC
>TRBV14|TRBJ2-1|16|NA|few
CASRPRTGSSYNEQFF
TGTGCCAGCAGGCCAAGGACTGGAAGCTCCTACAATGAGCAGTTCTTC
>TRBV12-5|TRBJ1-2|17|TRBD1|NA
CASGLARDREDAYGYTF
TGTGCTAGTGGTTTGGCCCGGGACAGGGAGGACGCCTATGGCTACACCTTC
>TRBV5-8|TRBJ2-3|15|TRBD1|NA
CASSYGTGSTDTQYF
TGTGCCAGCAGCTACGGGACAGGGAGCACAGATACGCAGTATTTT
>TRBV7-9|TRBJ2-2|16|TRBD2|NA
CASSAPSGRSVGELFF
TGTGCCAGCAGCGCGCCTAGCGGGAGGAGTGTCGGGGAGCTGTTTTTT
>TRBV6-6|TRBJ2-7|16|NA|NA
CASSLTRGLGNYEQYF
TGTGCCAGCAGTTTAACAAGGGGTCTGGGAAACTACGAGCAGTACTTC
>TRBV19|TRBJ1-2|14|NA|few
CASSTRQGVGGYTF
TGTGCCAGTAGTACAAGGCAGGGCGTTGGGGGCTACACCTTC
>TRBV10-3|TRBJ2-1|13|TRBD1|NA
CAISEGGSHEQFF
TGTGCCATCAGTGAAGGGGGCTCGCATGAGCAGTTCTTC
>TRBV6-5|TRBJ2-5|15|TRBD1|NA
CASSSLLKAGGIQYF
TGTGCCAGCAGCTCCCTCCTAAAAGCAGGGGGAATCCAGTACTTC
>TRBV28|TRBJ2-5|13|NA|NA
CASSFTYLETQYF
TGTGCCAGCAGTTTCACTTATCTCGAGACCCAGTACTTC
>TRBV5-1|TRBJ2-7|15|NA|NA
CASTDLTRDGYEQYF
TGCGCCAGTACCGATTTGACTAGAGACGGATACGAGCAGTACTTC
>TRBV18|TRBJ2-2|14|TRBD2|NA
CASSVTSGSGELFF
TGTGCCAGCTCAGTGACTAGCGGGTCCGGGGAGCTGTTTTTT